This TCR beta chain was retrieved from a study of blood T cell repertoires in COVID-19 (dated by TCRdb to 2020 to 2022). Background on the whole study: Samples covering the acute and convalescent phases of COVID-19 were provided by collaborators in the United States, Italy and Spain. The prospective study material was composed of cDNA or gDNA derived from T cells, B-cell-depleted T cells, or PBMCs. Subjects who had been exposed to COVID-19, were actively infected with it, or had recovered from it provided the deeply sampled blood TCRbeta repertoires that made up the dataset. The repertoires were made available in a free public database intended to serve as a resource for research on the immune response to SARS-CoV-2. Samples came from the ongoing ImmuneRACE study (first 160 participants) plus 1,254 subjects from 6 global collaborators. A de-identified subject ID, COVID-19 status, age in years and sex were almost always included in the sample metadata. Where available, HLA class I and class II types were obtained from metadata supplied by the sample provider rather than from assay-based typing. Here is what the overall study found, with its caveats: The quantity of clinical and demographic metadata differed by source and by participant and was supplied without curation.

Participants in the prospective study were enrolled through a virtual design, were aged roughly 18 to 90 years, and lived in roughly 24 United States geographic areas. In the prospective study, cohorts were assigned on the basis of participant-reported clinical history obtained from a screening survey and a study questionnaire. For ImmuneRACE Cohort 3, a participant was defined as recovered based on two consecutive negative NP/OP PCR tests, clearance by a healthcare professional, or resolution of symptoms. Each participant in the prospective study had whole blood, serum and a nasopharyngeal or oropharyngeal swab collected by mobile phlebotomists. Participants in the prospective study had the option to provide additional blood draws and questionnaires over a roughly two-month period. Blood samples from the prospective study were shipped frozen or at room temperature prior to DNA extraction. Regarding this clone: Its antigen remains undetermined. Nothing much larger sits one base from this clone, and base qualities are not available.

The CDR3 measures 13 amino acids from cysteine to phenylalanine. Only CDR3 DNA is held: 39 bases, read in frame from base 1. V is reduced by 3 bases and J by 2 bases, leaving a spacing of 10 bases between them. Per the germline V gene (reference sequence), GTSNPN is the CDR1 and SVGIG is the CDR2. TCRbeta CDR3 regions were amplified from genomic DNA using the immunoSEQ Assay, a bias-controlled multiplex PCR. On the authors' methods: The number of nucleated cells in each sample was estimated from the amplification of reference gene primers within the assay. Sequence reads were collapsed and filtered to measure the absolute abundance of every unique TCRbeta CDR3 rearrangement. Productive Simpson clonality was computed per sample as the square root of Simpson's diversity index over productive rearrangements. TCRdb carries this immuneACCESS record with in-frame sequences only. Its versions omit some clonotypes, under half of them owing to an unresolved V gene in the studies checked, with the rest unexplained. That table gives V, J and clone size, and the DNA gave D and trimming. This sample gives hundreds of thousands of clones in total; around nine tenths of them show up just once. The biggest ten clones account for roughly a tenth of the sample.

The receptor chain draws on TRBV30 and TRBJ1-1; the D gene assignment is ambiguous. This clonotype was obtained from a woman between 50 and 59 years old who had recovered from COVID-19. Sequencing was done on a sample of PBMCs or T cells enriched from blood (not recorded which). The bases read TGTGCCTGGAGCTTGGGAGGTAACACTGAAGCTTTCTTT. Its translation is CAWSLGGNTEAFF.